Sequencing of this TCR beta chain was carried out in a study of cytomegalovirus exposure and HLA in healthy donors. General study findings and limits: A later analysis found common viral pathogens apparently linked to several of the most significant clusters.

The CDR3 covers 15 residues. Trimming removed 2 bases at V and 4 bases at J, with 15 bases between. Germline V gene sequence: CDR1 SGHNT, CDR2 YYREEE (reference sequence). To note about this clone: Its antigen is undetermined.

Vbeta (60) and Jbeta (13) primers were used in the PCR. Some clones are missing from TCRdb's copy, which holds only in-frame ones; the method was immunoSEQ multiplex PCR. This table holds more than 150,000 clones, approximately 84% found once. The sequencing sample was made of PBMCs. J is TRBJ1-1 and V is TRBV5-4; the D is unclear. The sequence came from a girl aged 5 to 17 in good health and CMV-seropositive. CDR3 sequence (DNA): TGTGCCAGCAGCTTCTTGTTCGGGGATGGCACTGAAGCTTTCTTT. It is translated as CASSFLFGDGTEAFF.